This is a list of T cell receptor beta chains from one sample in a study of post-analysis software for immune sequencing data. One entry per CDR3 protein, called by TCRdb with MiXCR from the PCR reads. The sample holds about 760,000 distinct CDR3 sequences, less than 35% seen once. The sequenced sample consisted of blood. These TCRs come from a girl between 10 and 17 years old with multiple sclerosis. Both conserved end residues are part of each CDR3. Each record gives: V gene, CDR3 protein.

>TRBV3-1
CASSTLAADTQYF
>TRBV6-5
CASSRASRGLSGYTF
>TRBV7-9
CASSLASGTFF
>TRBV29-1
CSVAGSGGYNEQFF
>TRBV5-1
CASSWGDYTDNEQFF
>TRBV5-6
CASSLALRISYEQYF
>TRBV4-1
CASSQEEGQANQPQHF
>TRBV28
CASSPFRGRGYEQYF
>TRBV5-4
CASSSWTGGQETRYF
>TRBV20-1
CSARDGRPEGRFGYTF
>TRBV5-5
CASSSSGQTNYGYTF
>TRBV5-1
CASSSLGIQETQYF
>TRBV28
CASSALTQRGTQYF
>TRBV4-3
CASSPVGDRQEGGPVNEQYF
>TRBV10-1
CASSGTLEYEQYF
>TRBV29-1
CSVEFGGGPQETQYF
>TRBV27
CASSPATGSVQYF
>TRBV20-1
CSARRQSVDIQYF
>TRBV4-3
CASSQNLAAKTYNEQFF
>TRBV18
CASSPLAGGLTDTQYF
>TRBV5-1
CASSPWPVLAKNIQYF
>TRBV6-2/TRBV6-3
CASGATRTDTQYF
>TRBV7-2
CASSPIAGDLNREQFF
>TRBV6-6
CASSYSAVEQYF
>TRBV27
CASKFLGQTNTEAFF
>TRBV20-1
CSAQREYSYNEQFF
>TRBV28
CASSLGTSGRRAQYF
>TRBV6-6
CASSYFETQYF
>TRBV7-2
CASSLKGLGGGQFERAFF
>TRBV20-1
CSARIRQNYGCTF
>TRBV6-4
CASSAGGRGTEAFF
>TRBV24-1
CATSDPAPGTSTDTQYF
>TRBV5-1
CASSLVQDVDEQFF
>TRBV20-1
CSAEEPSGRADEQYF
>TRBV4-2
CASSQADRALSGYTF
>TRBV6-5
CVSSFPGGQVGSNQPQHF
>TRBV12-3/TRBV12-4
CASSLGGSGLQPQHF
>TRBV24-1
CTTSDYGTGQETQYF
>TRBV10-3
CAISEDRTLPNVLTF
>TRBV20-1
CSAGGGYTF
>TRBV4-2
CASSRGQPNEKLFF
>TRBV11-3
CASSSGTSGHFNEQFF
>TRBV5-1
CASSLVGVIPQNIQYF
>TRBV12-3/TRBV12-4
CASSLPGQGADVQYF
>TRBV3-1
CASTGRTPLEQYF
>TRBV20-1
CSAWGGGYEETQYF
>TRBV12-3/TRBV12-4
CASSFWVGDNSPLHF
>TRBV27
CASSSPSTSGMGNPQYF
>TRBV29-1
CSVDDTGLADQETQYF
>TRBV14
CASSQQGLQQYF
>TRBV20-1
CSASRSNYGYTF